Here is one T cell receptor (beta chain) with its context. What it recognizes is unknown. This specimen comes from a study of monozygotic twins with inflammatory bowel disease. Study-wide results and caveats: Repertoire similarity matched across concordant and discordant twins, perhaps owing to limited power.

There were eight separate reactions per sample in which cDNA was made. TCRdb processed the 5' RACE reads again and assigns one entry to each CDR3 protein, with no DNA. The table for this sample gives around 450,000 distinct CDR3 sequences. Sequenced sample: blood. This receptor was taken from a human donor with ulcerative colitis or Crohn's disease, or a healthy co-twin of an affected twin (not recorded which).

The CDR3 sequence: CASSLVAAIYEQYF. V gene TRBV11-2 combines with J gene TRBJ2-7; the TCRdb call, TRBD2, lacks DNA for checking. From germline, CDR1 is SGHAT and CDR2 FQNNGV. CDR3 length: 14 residues.